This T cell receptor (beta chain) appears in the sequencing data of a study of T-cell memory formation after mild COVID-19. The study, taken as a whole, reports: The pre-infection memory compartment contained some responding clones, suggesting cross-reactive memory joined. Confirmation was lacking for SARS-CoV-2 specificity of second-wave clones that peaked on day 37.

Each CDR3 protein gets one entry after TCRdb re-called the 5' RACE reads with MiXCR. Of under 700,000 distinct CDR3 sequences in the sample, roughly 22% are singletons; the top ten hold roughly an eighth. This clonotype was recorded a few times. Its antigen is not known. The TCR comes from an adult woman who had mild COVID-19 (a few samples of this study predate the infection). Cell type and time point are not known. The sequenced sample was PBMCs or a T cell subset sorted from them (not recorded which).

CDR3 in DNA: TGTGCCAGCAGCTTCTGGGGGGGAAGGCACAATGAGCAGTTCTTC. Protein sequence: CASSFWGGRHNEQFF. This rearrangement joins TRBV7-8 to TRBJ2-1; 7 bases are shared with TRBD2. V trimming: 3 bases; J trimming: 5 bases; junction bases outside the gene matches: 7. The length of the CDR3 is 15 residues. From germline, CDR1 is SGHVS and CDR2 FQNEAQ.